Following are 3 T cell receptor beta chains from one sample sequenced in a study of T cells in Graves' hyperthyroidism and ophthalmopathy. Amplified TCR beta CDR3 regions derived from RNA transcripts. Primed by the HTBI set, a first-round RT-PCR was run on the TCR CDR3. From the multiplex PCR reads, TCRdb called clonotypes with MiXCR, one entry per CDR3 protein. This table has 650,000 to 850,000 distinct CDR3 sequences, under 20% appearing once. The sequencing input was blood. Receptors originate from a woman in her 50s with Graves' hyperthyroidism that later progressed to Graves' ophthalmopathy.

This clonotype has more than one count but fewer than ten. In DNA form, the CDR3 reads TGCGCCAGCTCTTACAAGAACACTGAAGCTTTCTTT. It encodes CASSYKNTEAFF. The chain uses TRBV5-1 and TRBJ1-1; D not certain. Germline CDR1 is SGHRS and CDR2 is YFSETQ. CDR3 length: 12 residues. Trimming removed 7 bases at V and 1 base at J, with 8 bases between.

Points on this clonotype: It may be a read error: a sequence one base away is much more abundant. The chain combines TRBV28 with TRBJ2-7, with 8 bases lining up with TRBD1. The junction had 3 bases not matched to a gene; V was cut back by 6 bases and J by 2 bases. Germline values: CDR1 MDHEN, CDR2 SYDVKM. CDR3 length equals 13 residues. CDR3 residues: CASRMGQAYEQYF. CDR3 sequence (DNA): TGTGCCAGCAGGATGGGACAGGCCTACGAGCAGTACTTC.

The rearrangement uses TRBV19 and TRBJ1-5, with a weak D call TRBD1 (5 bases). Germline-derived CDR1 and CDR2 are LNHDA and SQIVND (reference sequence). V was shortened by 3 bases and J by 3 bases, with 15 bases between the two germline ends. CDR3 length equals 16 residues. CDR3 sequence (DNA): TGTGCCAGTAGTATTACCTCTACAGGTCTCAATCAGCCCCAGCATTTT. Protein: CASSITSTGLNQPQHF.